Following are 16 T cell receptor beta chains from one sample sequenced in a study of response to subunit inactivated influenza vaccine (dated by TCRdb to about 2018). The library came from RT-PCR. These reads were obtained on an Illumina HiSeq 2500. In TCRdb, the public reads were trimmed at Q25 with fastp and aligned with MiXCR, with productive beta chains retained. One record per CDR3 amino acid sequence lists the most common genes and DNA. Across this sample there are roughly 630,000 distinct CDR3 sequences, with approximately 14% seen only once. The ten biggest clones cover 6.5% to 8% of the sample. The starting material was PBMCs from blood, obtained 14 days before vaccination. Receptors originate from a middle-aged man who received an inactivated influenza vaccine. Donor details come from another sample of the same person, matched by shared clones.

The V call is TRBV11-2, the J call TRBJ2-2; TRBD1 might be the D (6 bases). There are 16 residues in the CDR3. The V end was cut by 5 bases, the J end by 1 base, with 14 bases between. Germline CDR1 SGHAT, CDR2 FQNNGV. Written as DNA, the CDR3 is TGTGCCAGCAGCACGGGGCCGGGACAGAACACCGGGGAGCTGTTTTTT. Translation: CASSTGPGQNTGELFF.

V and J are TRBV28 and TRBJ2-1; D possibly corresponds to TRBD1 (7 bases). Germline CDR1 reads MDHEN; CDR2 reads SYDVKM. This CDR3 is 17 amino acids long. The V end was cut by 6 bases, the J end by 3 bases, with 21 bases between. The CDR3 reads CASSSGRHRGGYNEQFF. The CDR3 DNA reads TGTGCCAGCAGCTCCGGGCGGCACAGGGGAGGCTACAATGAGCAGTTCTTC.

This clonotype was observed a few times. This chain connects TRBV28 to TRBJ2-3; TRBD2 agrees at 11 bases. The CDR3 loop spans 16 amino acids. With 2 bases clipped from V and 4 bases from J, the junction kept 5 bases outside the gene matches. CDR1 MDHEN and CDR2 SYDVKM come from the germline V gene. CDR3 loop: CASSLASGRFADTQYF. CDR3 sequence (DNA): TGTGCCAGCAGTTTAGCTAGCGGGAGGTTCGCAGATACGCAGTATTTT.

The J gene is TRBJ1-4, the V gene TRBV6-5; a possible D gene is TRBD1 (6 bases). The CDR3 has 15 amino acids. Per germline, CDR1 MNHEY and CDR2 SVGAGI. V lost 2 bases, J lost 0 bases, and 7 bases lay in between. The chain's CDR3 is CASSYEGATNEKLFF. The CDR3, as DNA: TGTGCCAGCAGTTACGAGGGGGCAACTAATGAAAAACTGTTTTTT.

This clonotype was recorded at least ten times. V and J are TRBV28 and TRBJ1-3, with D possibly being TRBD1 (6 bases). CDR3 length: 16 residues. Germline V gene sequence: CDR1 MDHEN, CDR2 SYDVKM. V shed 7 bases and J shed 4 bases, with 20 bases lying between them. In nucleotides, the CDR3 is TGTGCCAGCACCACTCCTCAGGGGAACCTCGGAAACACCATATATTTT. This translates into CASTTPQGNLGNTIYF.

This clonotype was counted between two and nine times. The J gene is TRBJ1-6, the V gene TRBV6-5; TRBD1 might be the D (5 bases). The CDR3 is 16 residues long. V dropped 1 base and J dropped 2 bases, with 9 bases sitting between them. Germline CDR1 MNHEY, CDR2 SVGAGI. CDR3 in amino acids: CASSYLGDTYNSPLHF. The CDR3 DNA reads as TGTGCCAGCAGTTACTTGGGGGATACCTATAATTCACCCCTCCACTTT.

There are a few counts of this clonotype. The J gene is TRBJ1-5, the V gene TRBV19, with D tentatively TRBD1 (5 bases). The CDR3 contains 15 residues. Trimming took 7 bases from V and 0 from J, leaving 13 bases between them. Germline V gene lookup returns CDR1 LNHDA and CDR2 SQIVND (reference sequence). Written as DNA, the CDR3 is TGTGCCAGTACCCAAGACGGGACTAGCAATCAGCCCCAGCATTTT. It encodes CASTQDGTSNQPQHF.

There are a few counts of this clonotype. In DNA, the CDR3 is TGTGCCAGCAGCTTAGAACCGGGCGGGGAGACCCAGTACTTC. This codes for CASSLEPGGETQYF. The V gene is TRBV7-2, the J gene TRBJ2-5, with TRBD2 as a possible D gene (5 bases). The CDR3 spans 14 residues. Trimming took 1 base from V and 5 from J, leaving 11 bases between them. Per the germline V gene, CDR1 is SGHTA and CDR2 is FQGNSA.

This clonotype was seen a few times. This chain uses TRBV6-2 or TRBV6-3 with TRBJ2-7; D may be TRBD2 (5 bases). The V end was cut by 5 bases, the J end by 3 bases, with 14 bases between. CDR3 size: 14 residues. Germline CDR1 reads MNHEY; CDR2 reads SVGEGT. The CDR3 bases are TGTGCCAGCAGTAGAGCCGGGGTCCACTACGAGCAGTACTTC. It specifies CASSRAGVHYEQYF.

V gene TRBV7-8 combines with J gene TRBJ2-2; the match to TRBD1 covers 9 bases. The germline gives CDR1 SGHVS, CDR2 FQNEAQ. The CDR3 runs to 16 residues. The V and J ends lost 6 bases and 6 bases, in that order; junction bases with no gene match: 11. CDR3 sequence: CASRPTGTGMPGELFF. CDR3 sequence (DNA): TGTGCCAGCAGACCTACCGGGACAGGGATGCCCGGGGAGCTGTTTTTT.

This clonotype came up a few times. The chain uses TRBV29-1 and TRBJ2-7, with D possibly matching TRBD1 (5 bases). The CDR3 runs to 13 residues. CDR1 and CDR2 (germline): SQVTM, ANQGSEA. V lost 7 bases, J lost 6 bases, and 19 bases lay in between. The CDR3 spells CSGRDSGLSEQYF. DNA for the CDR3: TGCAGCGGGCGTGACAGTGGTCTCAGCGAGCAGTACTTC.

Many counts were recorded for this clonotype. This chain joins TRBV7-8 and TRBJ2-3; no reliable D call. The CDR3 length is 15 residues. The V end was cut by 2 bases, the J end by 6 bases, with 15 bases between. Germline V gene data show CDR1 as SGHVS and CDR2 as FQNEAQ. This chain's CDR3 is CASSLKGMFVDTQYF. The CDR3 DNA sequence: TGTGCCAGCAGCTTAAAGGGAATGTTTGTGGATACGCAGTATTTT.

This clonotype was detected a few times. The V call is TRBV7-2, the J call TRBJ2-5; 7 bases fit TRBD1. The germline CDR1 and CDR2 sequences are SGHTA and FQGNSA. With V trimmed by 2 bases and J by 7 bases, 7 bases remained unmatched. The length of the CDR3 is 14 residues. The DNA for the CDR3 is TGTGCCAGCAGCTTAAGGGGGACAGCGACGACCCAGTACTTC. This translates into CASSLRGTATTQYF. Combining the CDR3 with reference TRBV7-2 and TRBJ2-5 gives the whole variable domain GAGVSQSPSNKVTEKGKDVELRCDPISGHTALYWYRQSLGQGLEFLIYFQGNSAPDKSGLPSDRFSAERTGGSVSTLTIQRTQQEDSAVYLCASSLRGTATTQYFGPGTRLLVL.

The rearrangement uses TRBV10-3 and TRBJ2-2; 9 bases line up with TRBD2. The CDR3 sequence is 14 residues long. The V gene's germline CDR1 is ENHRY and CDR2 SYGVKD. V trimming: 6 bases; J trimming: 5 bases; junction bases outside the gene matches: 4. The CDR3 DNA sequence: TGTGCCATCAGAATCAGCGGGGGGACCGGGGAGCTGTTTTTT. Its protein product is CAIRISGGTGELFF.

This clonotype was recorded a few times. The chain carries TRBV5-5 and TRBJ2-2; no clear D gene. V was pared by 5 bases and J by 6 bases, with 11 bases between. The CDR3 extends over 13 amino acids. CDR1 and CDR2 (germline): SGHKS, YYEKEE (reference sequence). CDR3 protein: CASRPRISGELFF. CDR3 DNA: TGTGCCAGCAGACCCCGAATTTCCGGGGAGCTGTTTTTT.

This clonotype was counted between two and nine times. The V call is TRBV5-6, the J call TRBJ2-5; 9 bases fit TRBD1. V gave up 5 bases and J gave up 4 bases; unmatched junction bases: 6. Germline CDR1 SGHDT, CDR2 YYEEEE. There are 14 residues in the CDR3. The CDR3 DNA follows: TGTGCCAGCAGTTCCGGGGACAGGGTAGAGACCCAGTACTTC. Its translation: CASSSGDRVETQYF.